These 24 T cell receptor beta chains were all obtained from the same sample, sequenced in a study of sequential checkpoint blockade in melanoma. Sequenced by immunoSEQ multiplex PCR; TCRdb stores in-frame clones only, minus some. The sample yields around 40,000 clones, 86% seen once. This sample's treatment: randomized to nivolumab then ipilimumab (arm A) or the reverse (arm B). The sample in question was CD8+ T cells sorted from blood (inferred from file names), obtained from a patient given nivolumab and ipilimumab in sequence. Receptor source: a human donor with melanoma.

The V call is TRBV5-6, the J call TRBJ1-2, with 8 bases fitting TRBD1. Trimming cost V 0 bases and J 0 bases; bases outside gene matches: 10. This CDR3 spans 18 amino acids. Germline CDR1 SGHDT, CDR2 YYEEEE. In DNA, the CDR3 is TGTGCCAGCAGCTTGGCCGGGACAGGCACCACCACTAACTATGGCTACACCTTC. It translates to CASSLAGTGTTTNYGYTF.

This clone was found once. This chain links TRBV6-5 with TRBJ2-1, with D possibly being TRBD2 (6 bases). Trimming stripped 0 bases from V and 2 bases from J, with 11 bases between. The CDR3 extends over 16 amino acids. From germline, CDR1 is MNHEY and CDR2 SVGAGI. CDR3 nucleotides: TGTGCCAGCAGTTACTCACGGTGGGGGGCCTACAATGAGCAGTTCTTC. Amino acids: CASSYSRWGAYNEQFF.

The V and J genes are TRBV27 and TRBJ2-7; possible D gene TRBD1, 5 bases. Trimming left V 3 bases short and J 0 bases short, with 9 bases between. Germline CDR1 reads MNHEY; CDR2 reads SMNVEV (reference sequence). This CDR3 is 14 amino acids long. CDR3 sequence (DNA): TGTGCCAGCAGTTTGGGGCAGACCTCCTACGAGCAGTACTTC. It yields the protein CASSLGQTSYEQYF.

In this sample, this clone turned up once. The CDR3 DNA reads as TGTGCCAGTAGTATGTCCCGGCGGATTAGCTCCTACAATGAGCAGTTCTTC. It translates to CASSMSRRISSYNEQFF. The chain joins TRBV19 to TRBJ2-1; D is uncertain. Germline V gives CDR1 LNHDA, CDR2 SQIVND (reference sequence). The ends were cut back, 3 bases at V and 0 bases at J, with 15 bases in the middle. CDR3 length: 17 amino acids.

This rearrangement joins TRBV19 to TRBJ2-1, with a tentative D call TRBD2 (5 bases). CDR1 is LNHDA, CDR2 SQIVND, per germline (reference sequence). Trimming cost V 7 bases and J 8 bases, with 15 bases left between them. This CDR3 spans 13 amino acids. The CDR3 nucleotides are TGTGCCAGTACGAGGACTGGTTCCTATGAGCAGTTCTTC. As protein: CASTRTGSYEQFF.

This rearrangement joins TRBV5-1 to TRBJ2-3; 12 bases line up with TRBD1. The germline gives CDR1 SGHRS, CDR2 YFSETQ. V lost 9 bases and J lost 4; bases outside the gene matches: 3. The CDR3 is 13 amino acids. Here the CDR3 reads CATGTGGADTQYF. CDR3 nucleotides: TGCGCCACCGGGACAGGGGGCGCAGATACGCAGTATTTT.

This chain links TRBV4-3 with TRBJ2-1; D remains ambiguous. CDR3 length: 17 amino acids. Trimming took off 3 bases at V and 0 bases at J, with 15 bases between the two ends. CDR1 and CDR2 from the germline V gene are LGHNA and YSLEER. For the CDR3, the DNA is TGCGCCAGCAGCCAGATCGTCTACCTGAGCTCCTACAATGAGCAGTTCTTC. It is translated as CASSQIVYLSSYNEQFF.

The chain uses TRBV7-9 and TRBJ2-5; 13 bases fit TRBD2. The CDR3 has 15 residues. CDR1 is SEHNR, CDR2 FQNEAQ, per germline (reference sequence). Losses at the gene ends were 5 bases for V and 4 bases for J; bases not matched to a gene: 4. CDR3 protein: CASSRRTSGRETQYF. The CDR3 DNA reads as TGTGCCAGCAGCCGGAGGACTAGCGGGAGAGAGACCCAGTACTTC.

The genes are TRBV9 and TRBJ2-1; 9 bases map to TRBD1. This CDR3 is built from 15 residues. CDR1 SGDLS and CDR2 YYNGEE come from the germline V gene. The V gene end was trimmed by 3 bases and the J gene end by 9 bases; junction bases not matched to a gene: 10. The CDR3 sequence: CASSAPGQGVGEQFF. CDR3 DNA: TGTGCCAGCAGCGCCCCGGGACAGGGCGTCGGTGAGCAGTTCTTC.

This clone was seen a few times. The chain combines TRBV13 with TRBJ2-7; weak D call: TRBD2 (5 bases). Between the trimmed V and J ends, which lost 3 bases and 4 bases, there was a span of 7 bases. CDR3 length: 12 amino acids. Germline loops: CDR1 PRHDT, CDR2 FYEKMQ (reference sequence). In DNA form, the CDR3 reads TGTGCCAGCAGCTTGCGAGGGTACGAGCAGTACGTC. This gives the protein CASSLRGYEQYV.

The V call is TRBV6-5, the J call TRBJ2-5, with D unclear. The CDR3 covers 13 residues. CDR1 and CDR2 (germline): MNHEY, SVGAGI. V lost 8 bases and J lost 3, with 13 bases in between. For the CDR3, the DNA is TGTGCCAGCTTGTCGGAGATGGAAGAGACCCAGTACTTC. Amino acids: CASLSEMEETQYF.

CDR3 sequence reads: CASSLEYEAFF. CDR3 nucleotides: TGTGCCAGCAGCTTAGAGTATGAAGCTTTCTTT. V and J are TRBV5-4 and TRBJ1-1; D is ambiguous. Trimming cost V 2 bases and J 7 bases, with 6 bases left between them. This CDR3 has 11 residues. Per germline, CDR1 SGHNT and CDR2 YYREEE (reference sequence).

The CDR3 nucleotides are TGTGCCAGCAGGGACCCGGACTCCGTCGAGCAGTACTTC. Protein product: CASRDPDSVEQYF. The J gene is TRBJ2-7, the V gene TRBV5-4; D might be TRBD2 (5 bases). This CDR3 spans 13 amino acids. The germline CDR1 and CDR2 sequences are SGHNT and YYREEE (reference sequence). Trimming removed 5 bases at V and 6 bases at J, with 15 bases between.

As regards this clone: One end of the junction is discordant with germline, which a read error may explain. CDR3 in DNA: TGCGCCGGCAGCCACGGCATAAACACGGTCGGGCAGCCCCAGCATTTT. Amino acids: CAGSHGINTVGQPQHF. J is TRBJ1-5 and V is TRBV4-1, with D uncertain. Germline V gives CDR1 MGHRA, CDR2 YSYEKL. This CDR3 contains 16 residues.

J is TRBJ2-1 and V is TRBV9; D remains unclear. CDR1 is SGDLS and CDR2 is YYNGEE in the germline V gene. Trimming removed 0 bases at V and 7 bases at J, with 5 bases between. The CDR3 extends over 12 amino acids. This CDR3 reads CASSVGRNEQFF. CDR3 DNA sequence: TGTGCCAGCAGCGTAGGTCGGAATGAGCAGTTCTTC.

The chain's CDR3 is CASSPGGEKLFF. The CDR3 DNA reads as TGCGCCAGCAGCCCGGGAGGCGAAAAACTGTTTTTT. The V and J genes are TRBV5-1 and TRBJ1-4; D not resolved. V was cut by 4 bases and J by 8 bases, with 9 bases left in between. The germline V gene encodes CDR1 SGHRS and CDR2 YFSETQ. This CDR3 spans 12 amino acids.

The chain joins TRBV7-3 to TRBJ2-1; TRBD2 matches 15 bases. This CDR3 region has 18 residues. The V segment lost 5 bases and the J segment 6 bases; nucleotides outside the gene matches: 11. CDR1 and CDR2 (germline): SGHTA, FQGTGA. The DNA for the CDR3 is TGTGCCAGCAGCCGGACCGGGACTAGCGGGAGGTATATCAATGAGCAGTTCTTC. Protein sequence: CASSRTGTSGRYINEQFF.

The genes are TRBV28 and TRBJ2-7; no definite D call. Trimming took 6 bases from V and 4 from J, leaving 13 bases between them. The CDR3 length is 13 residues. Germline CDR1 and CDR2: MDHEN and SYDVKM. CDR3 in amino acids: CASSPLTEYEQYF. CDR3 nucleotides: TGTGCCAGCAGCCCCTTAACAGAATACGAGCAGTACTTC.

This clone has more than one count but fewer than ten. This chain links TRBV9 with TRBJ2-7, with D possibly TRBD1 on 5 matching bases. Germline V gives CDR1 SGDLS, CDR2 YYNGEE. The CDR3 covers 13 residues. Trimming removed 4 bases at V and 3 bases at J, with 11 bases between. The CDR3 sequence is CASSQARDYEQYV. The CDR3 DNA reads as TGTGCCAGCAGCCAAGCCAGGGACTACGAGCAGTACGTC.

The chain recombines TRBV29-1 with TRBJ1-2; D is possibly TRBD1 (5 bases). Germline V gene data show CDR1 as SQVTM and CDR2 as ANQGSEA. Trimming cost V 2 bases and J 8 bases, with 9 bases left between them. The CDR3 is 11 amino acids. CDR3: CSVEQGLGYTF. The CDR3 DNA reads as TGCAGCGTTGAACAGGGTCTCGGCTACACCTTC.

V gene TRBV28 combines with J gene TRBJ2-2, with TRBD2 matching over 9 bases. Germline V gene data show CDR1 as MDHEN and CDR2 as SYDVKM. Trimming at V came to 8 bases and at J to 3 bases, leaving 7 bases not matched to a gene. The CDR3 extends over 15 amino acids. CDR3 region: CASGREGRDTGELFF. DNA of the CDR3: TGTGCCAGCGGGCGGGAGGGTAGGGACACCGGGGAGCTGTTTTTT.

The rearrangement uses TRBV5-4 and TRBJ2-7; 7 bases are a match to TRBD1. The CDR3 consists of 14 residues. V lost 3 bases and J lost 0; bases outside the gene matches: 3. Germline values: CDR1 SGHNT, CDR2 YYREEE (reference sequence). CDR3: CASSWTGSSYEQYF. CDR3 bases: TGTGCCAGCAGCTGGACAGGATCCTCCTACGAGCAGTACTTC. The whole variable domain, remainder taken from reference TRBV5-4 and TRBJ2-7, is ETGVTQSPTHLIKTRGQQVTLRCSSQSGHNTVSWYQQALGQGPQFIFQYYREEENGRGNFPPRFSGLQFPNYSSELNVNALELDDSALYLCASSWTGSSYEQYFGPGTRLTVT.

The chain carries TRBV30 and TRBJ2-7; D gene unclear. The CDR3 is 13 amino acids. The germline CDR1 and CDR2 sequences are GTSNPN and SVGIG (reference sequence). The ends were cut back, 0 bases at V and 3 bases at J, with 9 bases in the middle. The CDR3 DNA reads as TGTGCCTGGAGTGTACACAGAAGCTACGAGCAGTACTTC. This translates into CAWSVHRSYEQYF. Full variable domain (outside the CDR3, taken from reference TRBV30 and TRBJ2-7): SQTIHQWPATLVQPVGSPLSLECTVEGTSNPNLYWYRQAAGRGLQLLFYSVGIGQISSEVPQNLSASRPQDRQFILSSKKLLLSDSGFYLCAWSVHRSYEQYFGPGTRLTVT.

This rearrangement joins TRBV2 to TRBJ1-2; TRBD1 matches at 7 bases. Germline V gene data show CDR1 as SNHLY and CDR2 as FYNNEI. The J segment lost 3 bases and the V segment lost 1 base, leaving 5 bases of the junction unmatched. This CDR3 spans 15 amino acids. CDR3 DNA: TGTGCCAGCAGTGAAGTGGGGACAGCGGACTATGGCTACACCTTC. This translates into CASSEVGTADYGYTF. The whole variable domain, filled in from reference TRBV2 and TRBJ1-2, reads EPEVTQTPSHQVTQMGQEVILRCVPISNHLYFYWYRQILGQKVEFLVSFYNNEISEKSEIFDDQFSVERPDGSNFTLKIRSTKLEDSAMYFCASSEVGTADYGYTFGSGTRLTVV.